This T cell receptor beta chain was documented in a study of blood T cell repertoires in COVID-19. The wider study: Samples of COVID-19 (acute and convalescent) were obtained from the United States, Italy and Spain. PBMCs, B-cell-depleted T cells, or T cells provided the cDNA or gDNA that made up the material.

Seattle participants joined during active infection and were tracked over time. Original methodology: Reference gene primers were amplified, and this amplification served to estimate nucleated cell counts. Sequencing used immunoSEQ multiplex PCR; TCRdb keeps in-frame clones, though not all of them. D and trimming were read from the DNA, whereas the V and J calls and clone size are those reported in that table. The sample shows some 120,000 clones, roughly 90% of them seen only once. The CDR3 has 16 amino acids. Per the germline V gene, CDR1 is SGHDT and CDR2 is YYEEEE. The V segment lost 1 base and the J segment 8 bases; nucleotides outside the gene matches: 8.

The receptor was derived from a man in his sixties with COVID-19, enrolled during active disease. The V and J genes are TRBV5-6 and TRBJ2-1; 11 nucleotides align to TRBD2. Sequencing was done on a sample of peripheral blood. The CDR3 coding sequence is TGTGCCAGCAGCTTGATAGGGCTAGCGGGAGGATATGAGCAGTTCTTC. It is translated as CASSLIGLAGGYEQFF.